The clone carrying this TCR beta chain was observed once. What it binds is not known. Produced via immunoSEQ multiplex PCR; TCRdb's table is partial and in-frame only. The top ten hold roughly 0.63% of the sample, which has about 120,000 clones, 92% seen once. Unstimulated regulatory T cells (CD4+CD25+CD127-), CD4+CD25- non-regulatory cells, CD4 and CD8 cells were FACS-sorted from thawed PBMCs. The CDR3 is 12 residues long. Germline trimming cut 9 bases from V and 10 bases from J; bases unmatched to any gene: 9. Germline V gives CDR1 SNHLY, CDR2 FYNNEI. The data belong to a study of Tregs in tolerant kidney transplant recipients. Whole-study findings and limits: Expanding Tregs on activated donor B cells appeared to best identify donor-specific TCRbeta clones. Validation in larger populations is needed because few patients were studied.

The chain has TRBV2 and TRBJ2-7; TRBD2 aligns across 10 bases. The TCR was taken from a human donor in good health. The sequencing input was CD4+ T cells from blood. This CDR3 is CASTSGGGGQYF. DNA for the CDR3: TGTGCCAGTACCAGCGGGGGGGGAGGACAGTACTTC. Using reference TRBV2 and TRBJ2-7 for the parts outside the CDR3, the full variable domain is EPEVTQTPSHQVTQMGQEVILRCVPISNHLYFYWYRQILGQKVEFLVSFYNNEISEKSEIFDDQFSVERPDGSNFTLKIRSTKLEDSAMYFCASTSGGGGQYFGPGTRLTVT.